One and the same sample provided the 3 T cell receptor beta chains below, sequenced in a study of T-cell reconstitution after alpha-beta-depleted transplantation in children. A library of TCRbeta sequences, prepared with unique molecular identifiers, was generated. TCRdb passed the PCR reads through MiXCR, listing each CDR3 protein once. Here the sample spans about 1,000,000 distinct CDR3 sequences, around 30% being singletons. Specimen: PBMCs, mostly from graft donor cells, collected 360 days after TCRalphabeta/CD19-depleted stem cell transplant. The source is a boy less than two years old who had a stem cell transplant for SCID, so the T cells may come from the graft donor.

This rearrangement joins TRBV7-8 to TRBJ2-2, with 9 bases fitting TRBD1. Per germline, CDR1 SGHVS and CDR2 FQNEAQ. Unmatched junction bases numbered 12, after V lost 5 bases and J lost 5 bases. This CDR3 is 17 amino acids long. The CDR3 loop reads CASSGTGTGILTGELFF. Written as DNA, the CDR3 is TGTGCCAGCAGCGGAACCGGGACAGGGATTTTGACCGGGGAGCTGTTTTTT.

V usage is TRBV4-1 and J usage is TRBJ2-3; no reliable D call. Trimming took 0 bases from V and 3 from J, leaving 16 bases between them. Germline loops: CDR1 MGHRA, CDR2 YSYEKL. The CDR3 has 17 residues. CDR3: CASSQDLRFGWTDTQYF. The CDR3 DNA follows: TGCGCCAGCAGCCAAGACCTAAGATTCGGTTGGACAGATACGCAGTATTTT.

The V and J genes are TRBV10-3 and TRBJ1-3; tentative D call: TRBD1 (6 bases). This CDR3 contains 15 residues. The V and J ends lost 8 bases and 2 bases respectively, with 16 bases between them. Germline CDR1 and CDR2: ENHRY and SYGVKD. The CDR3 nucleotides read TGTGCCATCGTTACAGGGAGCCCAGCTGGAAACACCATATATTTT. This sequence encodes CAIVTGSPAGNTIYF.